The clone carrying this TCR beta chain occurred once. Its antigen is currently unknown. The sample belongs to a study of cytomegalovirus exposure and HLA in healthy donors. Study-wide background: Earlier results showed 90 million to 120 million unique TCR beta sequences derived from around 170 million T cells.

The CDR3 runs 14 residues. From germline, CDR1 is SGHTA and CDR2 FQGNSA. Primers included in the PCR were 60 Vbeta and 13 Jbeta primers. Profiled with immunoSEQ multiplex PCR; TCRdb holds only in-frame clones, not every one. This sample carries more than 85,000 clones, more than 65% of them seen once, and the ten largest clones take 13%. Whole-study findings and limits: HLA allele associations emerged for about 18,000 TCR beta sequences in a later analysis, at 0.05 false discovery rate. By HLA locus, TCR association rates varied in a later analysis, with DRB1 showing the most and HLA-C the fewest.

The chain joins TRBV7-2 to TRBJ2-5; 7 positions agree with TRBD1. The J call may not be correct, given that the DNA end is closer to TRBJ2-7. The sample was PBMCs. This clonotype originated in a man aged 25 to 40 in good health and CMV-seropositive. The CDR3 nucleotides read TGTGCCAGCAGCCTGGACAGGAGCTCCTACGAGCAGTACTTC. Its translation is CASSLDRSSYEQYF.